This is a list of T cell receptor beta chains from one sample in a study of shared clonotypes between healthy human individuals. TCRdb keeps only in-frame clones here, not all; method: immunoSEQ multiplex PCR. The sample has approximately 810,000 clones; roughly 92% are singletons. Sequencing input: naive CD8+ T cells sorted from blood. Source of these receptors: a man aged 25 to 40 in good health. CDR3s include the opening cysteine and the closing phenylalanine or tryptophan. The D gene is left open where the match is weak. Not all rows give a size; the values are once, few, many and, for expanded clones, a class.

V	J	size	D	DNA	CDR3
TRBV9	TRBJ2-1	.	.	TGTGCCAGCAGCGTGGGTACATACAATGAGCAGTTCTTC	CASSVGTYNEQFF
TRBV29-1	TRBJ2-2	.	.	TGCAGCGTTGGCCGGGGGAACACCGGGGAGCTGTTTTTT	CSVGRGNTGELFF
TRBV9	TRBJ2-3	.	.	TGTGCCAGCAGCGTAGTGGGGGACGCAGATACGCAGTATTTT	CASSVVGDADTQYF
TRBV18	TRBJ2-1	.	.	TGTGCCAGCTCACCACCAACTAGTGGCTACAATGAGCAGTTCTTC	CASSPPTSGYNEQFF
TRBV29-1	TRBJ2-3	.	TRBD2	TGCAGCGTAGCCTTAGCGGGAAGCACAGATACGCAGTATTTT	CSVALAGSTDTQYF
TRBV4-1	TRBJ2-3	.	TRBD1	TGCGCCAGCAGCCCGGACAGGGGGCGAGACGGAGATACGCAGTATTTT	CASSPDRGRDGDTQYF
TRBV9	TRBJ2-6	.	.	TGTGCCAGCAGCGCAGAGGACTCTGGGGCCAACGTCCTGACTTTC	CASSAEDSGANVLTF
TRBV30	TRBJ1-5	.	.	TGTGCCTGGAGTGGGGGTCAGGGTGTCGAGCCCCAGCATTTT	CAWSGGQGVEPQHF
TRBV6-1	TRBJ2-3	.	TRBD2	TGTGCCAGCAGTGGGGGACTAGCTACAGATACGCAGTATTTT	CASSGGLATDTQYF
TRBV18	TRBJ1-5	.	TRBD1	TGTGCCAGCTCAGAGGGACAGATAGGGGATAGCAATCAGCCCCAGCATTTT	CASSEGQIGDSNQPQHF
TRBV6-5	TRBJ1-2	few	TRBD1	TGTGCCAGCAGTTACCAGGGGGCGCGAGATGGCTACACCTTC	CASSYQGARDGYTF
TRBV29-1	TRBJ2-1	.	.	TGCAGCGTTGAGACAGTTCCCGGGGCAGACAATGAGCAGTTCTTC	CSVETVPGADNEQFF
TRBV27	TRBJ2-2	.	.	TGTGCCAGTGGGTACCGGAACACCGGGGAGCTGTTTTTT	CASGYRNTGELFF
TRBV7-9	TRBJ2-1	.	TRBD1	TGTGCCAGCAGCTACCCCCGCGTGGCTATACAGGGGACCTACAATGAGCAGTTCTTC	CASSYPRVAIQGTYNEQFF
TRBV29-1	TRBJ2-7	.	TRBD2	TGCAGCGTTGAAGCTGGGACTAGTACCTACGAGCAGTACTTC	CSVEAGTSTYEQYF
TRBV7-6	TRBJ2-5	.	.	TGTGCCAGCAGCTTAGGGCTAGCCCGAGTGGGTACCCAGTACTTC	CASSLGLARVGTQYF
TRBV5-8	TRBJ2-3	.	.	TGTGCCAGCAGCTTCCTAGGGACTACAGATACGCAGTATTTT	CASSFLGTTDTQYF
TRBV4-3	TRBJ2-1	.	.	TGCGCCAGCAGCCAAGATTTAAGGGTCGGCTACCGCACCGACAATGAGCAGTTCTTC	CASSQDLRVGYRTDNEQFF
TRBV30	TRBJ1-1	.	.	TGTGCCTGGAGTACGGGCCCCCTTGGTAGGACTGAAGCTTTCTTT	CAWSTGPLGRTEAFF
TRBV7-3	TRBJ2-5	.	TRBD1	TGTGCCAGCAGCCCGGATGGGACAGGGATCCAAGAGACCCAGTACTTC	CASSPDGTGIQETQYF
TRBV15	TRBJ2-7	.	.	TGTGCCACCAGCAGTTCAAGAACCTACGAGCAGTACTTC	CATSSSRTYEQYF
TRBV27	TRBJ2-1	.	.	TGTGCCAGCAACTCGTTAGGCGCGTACTACAATGAGCAGTTCTTC	CASNSLGAYYNEQFF
TRBV6-5	TRBJ2-5	.	TRBD2	TGTGCCAGCAGCTCCGGACTAGCGGGACAAGAGACCCAGTACTTC	CASSSGLAGQETQYF
TRBV10-2	TRBJ2-1	.	TRBD2	TGCGCCAGCAGTGAGTCAGTCGGGAGGGTGGATGAGCAGTTCTTC	CASSESVGRVDEQFF
TRBV2	TRBJ2-7	.	TRBD2	TGTGCCAGCAGTGAATCGGCGAGCGGGGGCACCTACGAGCAGTACTTC	CASSESASGGTYEQYF
TRBV7-9	TRBJ2-2	once	.	TGTGCCAGCAGCTTAGTGGGTAGCACCGGGGAGCTGTTTTTT	CASSLVGSTGELFF
TRBV6-1	TRBJ2-1	.	TRBD2	TGTGCCAGCAGCTCCGGGACTAGCTCCTACAATGAGCAGTTCTTC	CASSSGTSSYNEQFF
TRBV6-6	TRBJ2-7	.	TRBD1	TGTGCCAGCAGTTACCCGACGGGACAGGGTTTATACGAGCAGTACTTC	CASSYPTGQGLYEQYF
TRBV27	TRBJ2-2	.	.	TGTGCCAGCAGGCCCCTGAACACCGGGGAGCTGTTTTTT	CASRPLNTGELFF
TRBV5-4	TRBJ2-1	.	.	TGTGCCAGCAGCTTGGATGGCGGGACCCCCAACAATGAGCAGTTCTTC	CASSLDGGTPNNEQFF
TRBV30	TRBJ2-1	.	.	TGTGCCTGGAGTATACAGGGATATTACAATGAGCAGTTCTTC	CAWSIQGYYNEQFF
TRBV13	TRBJ2-5	once	TRBD2	TGTGCCAGCAGCTTAGGGACTAGCGGTCTAGAGTCTCAAGAGACCCAGTACTTC	CASSLGTSGLESQETQYF
TRBV5-1	TRBJ2-5	.	TRBD2	TGCGCCAGCAGAACTAGACTAGCGGGCATCCAAGAGACCCAGTACTTC	CASRTRLAGIQETQYF
TRBV19	TRBJ2-7	once	.	TGTGCCAGTAGTATGACAGGAGGGTACGAGCAGTACTTC	CASSMTGGYEQYF
TRBV4-1	TRBJ2-1	.	.	TGCGCCAGCAGCCAGGCGCCAGGGGTCGATGAGCAGTTCTTC	CASSQAPGVDEQFF
TRBV6-6	TRBJ2-7	.	.	TGTGCCAGCAGTCTCCCGGGGGAGGACTACGAGCAGTACTTC	CASSLPGEDYEQYF
TRBV7-2	TRBJ2-1	few	.	TGTGCCAGCAGCATCCCCTCGGGTGAGCAGTTCTTC	CASSIPSGEQFF
TRBV14	TRBJ2-7	.	.	TGTGCCAGCAGTAGTGGCAACTCCTACGAGCAGTACTTC	CASSSGNSYEQYF
TRBV27	TRBJ2-7	once	TRBD1	TGTGCCAGCAGTCCGGGACAGTTCTACGAGCAGTACTTC	CASSPGQFYEQYF
TRBV27	TRBJ2-7	.	.	TGTGCCAGCAGAGGGGGGCGTAAGGTAGCGTGGTCCTACGAGCAGTACTTC	CASRGGRKVAWSYEQYF
TRBV27	TRBJ1-2	.	TRBD1	TGTGCCAGTAGGACAGGGGGTCTTGGCTACACCTTC	CASRTGGLGYTF
TRBV5-1	TRBJ2-7	.	TRBD2	TGCGCCAGCAGCTTGGACTTGCGGGAGATCCACGAGCAGTACTTC	CASSLDLREIHEQYF
TRBV7-9	TRBJ2-1	.	TRBD1	TGTGCCAGCAGCTTAGTCAGGGGGAGTGGGGGTTTTTACAATGAGCAGTTCTTC	CASSLVRGSGGFYNEQFF
TRBV11-2	TRBJ2-1	once	TRBD2	TGTGCCAGCAGCCACAGTAGCGGGGAGTGGTACAATGAGCAGTTCTTC	CASSHSSGEWYNEQFF
TRBV19	TRBJ2-7	.	TRBD1	TGTGCCAGTAGTTTACAGGGGGCGCCGATTGGGCAGTACTTC	CASSLQGAPIGQYF
TRBV28	TRBJ2-7	.	.	TGTGCCAGCAGGAAGAACGGGGTCTACGAGCAGTACTTC	CASRKNGVYEQYF
TRBV30	TRBJ2-7	.	.	TGTGCCTGGGCCGGGCAGCTTTCAGGCGAGCAGTACTTC	CAWAGQLSGEQYF
TRBV7-9	TRBJ2-4	.	.	TGTGCCAGCAGCTTCAACAGGGTAGCCAAAAACATTCAGTACTTC	CASSFNRVAKNIQYF
TRBV5-6	TRBJ2-3	.	.	TGTGCCAGCAGCTTGTGGTATTCGGGCCGTCCCACAGATACGCAGTATTTT	CASSLWYSGRPTDTQYF